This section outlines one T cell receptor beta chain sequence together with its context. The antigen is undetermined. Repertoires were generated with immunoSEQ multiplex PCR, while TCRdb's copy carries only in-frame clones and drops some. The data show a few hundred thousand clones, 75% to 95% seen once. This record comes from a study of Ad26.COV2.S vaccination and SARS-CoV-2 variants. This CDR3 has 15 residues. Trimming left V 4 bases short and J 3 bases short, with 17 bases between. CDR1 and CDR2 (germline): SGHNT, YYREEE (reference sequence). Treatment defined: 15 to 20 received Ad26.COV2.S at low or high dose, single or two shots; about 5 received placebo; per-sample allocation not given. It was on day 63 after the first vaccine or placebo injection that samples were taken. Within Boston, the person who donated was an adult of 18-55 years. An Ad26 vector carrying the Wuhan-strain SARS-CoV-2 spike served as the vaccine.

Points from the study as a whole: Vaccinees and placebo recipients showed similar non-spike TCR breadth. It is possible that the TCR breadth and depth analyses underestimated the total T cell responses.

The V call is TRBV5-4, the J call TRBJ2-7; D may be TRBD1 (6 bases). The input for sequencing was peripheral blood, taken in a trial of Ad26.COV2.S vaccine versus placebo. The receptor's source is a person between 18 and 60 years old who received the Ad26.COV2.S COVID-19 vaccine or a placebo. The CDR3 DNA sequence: TGTGCCAGCAGCGGTGCCGGGACACCAGACTACGAGCAGTACTTC. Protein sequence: CASSGAGTPDYEQYF.